The T cell receptor (beta chain) described here comes from a study of T-cell reconstitution after alpha-beta-depleted transplantation in children. With 3 bases clipped from V and 7 bases from J, the junction kept 6 bases outside the gene matches. CDR3 length equals 13 residues. CDR1 is SGHKS, CDR2 YYEKEE, per germline (reference sequence). Preparation of the TCRbeta library involved a method that used unique molecular identifiers. MiXCR, applied by TCRdb to the PCR reads, yields one record per CDR3 protein. The sample records more than 450,000 distinct CDR3 sequences, roughly 18% being singletons. The sequence came from a human donor who donated a stem cell graft to a child with acute lymphoblastic leukemia. Sequenced material: PBMCs from the stem cell graft donor, taken from the stem cell graft. The gene calls are TRBV5-5 and TRBJ2-7; TRBD2 matches at 8 bases. This CDR3 reads CASSSGLAREQYF. The CDR3 region has the DNA TGTGCCAGCAGCTCAGGACTAGCTCGTGAGCAGTACTTC.